Listed below are T cell receptor beta chains from one sample, sequenced in a study of T cell clusters in autoimmune cytopenias. TCRdb reprocessed the multiplex PCR reads and stores each CDR3 protein as one record, lacking DNA. This sample's clone table lists more than 9,500 distinct CDR3 sequences. The same data also contributed to another study, on T cell repertoires in aging, cancer and after chemotherapy.

Sequenced sample: peripheral blood. These receptors came from a human donor in good health. The CDR3 runs from the conserved cysteine through the conserved F or W. Size is omitted from some rows. Given values are once, few, many or a class for expanded clones.

j_call: TRBJ2-7; cdr3_length: 16; clone_size: .; v_call: TRBV27; cdr3_aa: CASSSARRFIPYEQYF
j_call: TRBJ2-7; cdr3_length: 15; clone_size: .; v_call: TRBV5-4; cdr3_aa: CASSLDPNGPVEQYF
j_call: TRBJ1-1; cdr3_length: 15; clone_size: .; v_call: TRBV7-9; cdr3_aa: CASSTGGTLNSEAFF
j_call: TRBJ1-2; cdr3_length: 13; clone_size: .; v_call: TRBV6-2/TRBV6-3; cdr3_aa: CASSYGLEYGYTF
j_call: TRBJ2-2; cdr3_length: 16; clone_size: .; v_call: TRBV20-1; cdr3_aa: CSARDQLGTPGGELFF
j_call: TRBJ1-2; cdr3_length: 13; clone_size: medium-sized; v_call: TRBV7-2; cdr3_aa: CASSLSLGNGYTF
j_call: TRBJ1-2; cdr3_length: 15; clone_size: .; v_call: TRBV7-9; cdr3_aa: CASMPPAGVFYGYTF
j_call: TRBJ2-1; cdr3_length: 13; clone_size: .; v_call: TRBV11-2; cdr3_aa: CASTRLSYNEQFF
j_call: TRBJ2-4; cdr3_length: 13; clone_size: .; v_call: TRBV29-1; cdr3_aa: CSVGLLAKNIQYF
j_call: TRBJ1-1; cdr3_length: 14; clone_size: .; v_call: TRBV7-9; cdr3_aa: CASSQGGQSTEAFF